The clone carrying this T cell receptor beta chain turned up a few times. Individual cDNA molecules were tagged with unique molecular identifiers, the study reported. TCRdb re-called the 5' RACE reads with MiXCR, one entry per CDR3 protein. Here the sample spans tens of thousands of distinct CDR3 sequences, around 21% being singletons. The data are from a study of early T cells in non-severe SARS-CoV-2 infection. Study-level background: Bulk RNA isolated from unsorted whole blood underwent sequencing; chains were not paired.

The CDR3 extends over 14 amino acids. The germline V gene has CDR1 MNHEY and CDR2 SMNVEV (reference sequence). V was shortened by 6 bases and J by 4 bases, with 13 bases between the two germline ends. The input for sequencing was whole blood, taken at baseline. The V and J genes are TRBV27 and TRBJ1-5, with D perhaps TRBD1 (5 bases). The clonotype originates from an adult who was a healthcare worker with PCR-confirmed SARS-CoV-2 infection or an uninfected control (not recorded which). The CDR3 bases are TGTGCCAGCAGGGCGGGACTGGTTAATCAGCCCCAGCATTTT. Translating gives CASRAGLVNQPQHF.